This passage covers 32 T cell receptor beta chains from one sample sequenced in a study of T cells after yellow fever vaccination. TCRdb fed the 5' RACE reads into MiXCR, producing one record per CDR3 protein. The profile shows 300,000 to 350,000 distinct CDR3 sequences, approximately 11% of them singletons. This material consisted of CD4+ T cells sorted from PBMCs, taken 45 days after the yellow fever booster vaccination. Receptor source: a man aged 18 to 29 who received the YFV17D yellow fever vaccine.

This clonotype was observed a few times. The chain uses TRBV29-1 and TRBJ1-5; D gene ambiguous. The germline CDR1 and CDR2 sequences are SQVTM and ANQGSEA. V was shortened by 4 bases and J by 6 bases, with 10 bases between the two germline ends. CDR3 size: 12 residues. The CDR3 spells CSVVNSGQPQHF. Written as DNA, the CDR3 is TGCAGCGTTGTTAATTCTGGTCAGCCCCAGCATTTT.

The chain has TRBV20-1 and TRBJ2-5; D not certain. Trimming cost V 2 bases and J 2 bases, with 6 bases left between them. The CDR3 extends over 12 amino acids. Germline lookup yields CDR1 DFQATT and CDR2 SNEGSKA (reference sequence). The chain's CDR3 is CSARHLQETQYF. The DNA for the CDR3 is TGCAGTGCTAGACATCTACAAGAGACCCAGTACTTC.

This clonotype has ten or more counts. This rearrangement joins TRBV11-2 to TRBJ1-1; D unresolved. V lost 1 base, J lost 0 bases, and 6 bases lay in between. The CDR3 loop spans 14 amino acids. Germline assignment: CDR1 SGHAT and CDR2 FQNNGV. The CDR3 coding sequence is TGTGCCAGCAGCTTAGGTATAGTGAACACTGAAGCTTTCTTT. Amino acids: CASSLGIVNTEAFF.

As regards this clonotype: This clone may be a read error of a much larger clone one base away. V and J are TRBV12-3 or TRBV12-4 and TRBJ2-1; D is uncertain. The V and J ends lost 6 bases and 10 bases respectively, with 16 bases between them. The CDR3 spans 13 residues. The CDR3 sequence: CASRLSARLEQFF. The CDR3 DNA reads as TGTGCCAGCAGATTAAGTGCCCGCCTCGAGCAGTTCTTC.

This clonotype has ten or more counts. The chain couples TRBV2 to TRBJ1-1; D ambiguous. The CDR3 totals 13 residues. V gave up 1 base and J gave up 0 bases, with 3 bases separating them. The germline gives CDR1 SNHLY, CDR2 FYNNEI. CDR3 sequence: CASSEGVNTEAFF. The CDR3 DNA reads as TGTGCCAGCAGTGAAGGCGTGAACACTGAAGCTTTCTTT.

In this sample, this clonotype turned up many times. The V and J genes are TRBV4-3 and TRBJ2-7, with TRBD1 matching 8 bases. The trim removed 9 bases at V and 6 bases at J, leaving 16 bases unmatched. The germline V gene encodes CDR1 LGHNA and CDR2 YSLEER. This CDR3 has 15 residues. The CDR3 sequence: CASSQGAQGTGEQYF. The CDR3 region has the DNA TGCGCCAGTTCTCAGGGGGCCCAAGGGACCGGCGAGCAGTACTTC.

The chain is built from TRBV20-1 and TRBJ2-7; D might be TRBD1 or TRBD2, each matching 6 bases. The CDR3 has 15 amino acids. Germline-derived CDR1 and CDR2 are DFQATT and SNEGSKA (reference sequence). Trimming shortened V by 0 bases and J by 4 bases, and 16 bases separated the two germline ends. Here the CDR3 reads CSAREGRGPGYEQYV. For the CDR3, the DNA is TGCAGTGCTAGAGAGGGACGGGGGCCAGGTTACGAGCAGTACGTC.

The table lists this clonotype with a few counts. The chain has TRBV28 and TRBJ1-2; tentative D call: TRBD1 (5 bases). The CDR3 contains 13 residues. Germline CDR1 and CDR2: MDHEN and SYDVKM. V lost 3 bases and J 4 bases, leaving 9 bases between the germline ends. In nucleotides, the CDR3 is TGTGCCAGCAGTTTCAGGGCTACCTATGGCTACACCTTC. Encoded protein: CASSFRATYGYTF.

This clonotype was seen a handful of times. The CDR3 bases are TGTGCCAGCAGCCCGGGGGTATCTTCCTACAATGAGCAGTTCTTC. Translated: CASSPGVSSYNEQFF. The chain couples TRBV7-9 to TRBJ2-1; maybe TRBD2 (6 bases). The CDR3 is 15 residues long. V lost 5 bases and J lost 1, with 12 bases in between. The germline CDR1 and CDR2 sequences are SEHNR and FQNEAQ (reference sequence).

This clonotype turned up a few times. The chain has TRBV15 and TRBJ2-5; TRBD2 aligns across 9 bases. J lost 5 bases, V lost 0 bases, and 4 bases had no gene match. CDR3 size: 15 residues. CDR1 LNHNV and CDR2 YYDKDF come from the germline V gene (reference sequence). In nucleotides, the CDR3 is TGTGCCACCAGCAGAGAGCGGGGGGGCTGTGAGACCCAGTACTTC. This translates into CATSRERGGCETQYF.

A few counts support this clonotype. The CDR3 sequence is CASSRQGAGTGELFF. For the CDR3, the DNA is TGTGCCAGCAGCAGACAGGGGGCAGGAACCGGGGAGCTGTTTTTT. The chain joins TRBV12-3 or TRBV12-4 to TRBJ2-2; TRBD1 matches at 10 bases. CDR3 length equals 15 residues. Trimming removed 6 bases from V and 5 bases from J; junction bases left unmatched: 6.

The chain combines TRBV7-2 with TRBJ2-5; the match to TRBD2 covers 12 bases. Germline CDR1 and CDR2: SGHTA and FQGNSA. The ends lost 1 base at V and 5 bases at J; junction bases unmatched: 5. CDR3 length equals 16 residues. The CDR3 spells CASSLVLAGGPETQYF. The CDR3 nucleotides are TGTGCCAGCAGCTTAGTTCTAGCGGGGGGGCCGGAGACCCAGTACTTC.

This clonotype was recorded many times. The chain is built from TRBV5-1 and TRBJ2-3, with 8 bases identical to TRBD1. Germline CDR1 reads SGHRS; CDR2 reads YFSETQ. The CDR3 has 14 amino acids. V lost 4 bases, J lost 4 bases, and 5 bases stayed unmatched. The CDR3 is CASSIGTGSDTQYF. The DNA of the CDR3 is TGCGCCAGCAGCATTGGGACAGGTTCAGATACGCAGTATTTT.

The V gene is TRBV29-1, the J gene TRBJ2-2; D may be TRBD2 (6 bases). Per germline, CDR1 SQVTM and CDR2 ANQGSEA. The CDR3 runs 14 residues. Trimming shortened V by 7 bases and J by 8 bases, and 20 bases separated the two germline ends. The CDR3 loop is CSGGTLPAGGELFF. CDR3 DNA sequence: TGCAGCGGTGGGACTCTTCCTGCCGGGGGGGAGCTGTTTTTT.

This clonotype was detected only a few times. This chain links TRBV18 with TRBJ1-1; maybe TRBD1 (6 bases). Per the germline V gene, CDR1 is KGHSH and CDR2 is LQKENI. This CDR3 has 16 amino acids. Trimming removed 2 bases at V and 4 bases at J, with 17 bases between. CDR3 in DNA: TGTGCCAGCTCACCAAGGATGGGGGGCTGGGGCACTGAAGCTTTCTTT. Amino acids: CASSPRMGGWGTEAFF. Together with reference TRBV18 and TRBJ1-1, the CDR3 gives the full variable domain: NAGVMQNPRHLVRRRGQEARLRCSPMKGHSHVYWYRQLPEEGLKFMVYLQKENIIDESGMPKERFSAEFPKEGPSILRIQQVVRGDSAAYFCASSPRMGGWGTEAFFGQGTRLTVV.

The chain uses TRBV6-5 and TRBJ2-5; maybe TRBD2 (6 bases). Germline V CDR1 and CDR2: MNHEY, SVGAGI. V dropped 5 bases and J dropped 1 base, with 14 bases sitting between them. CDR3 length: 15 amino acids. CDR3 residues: CASSRMLTSQETQYF. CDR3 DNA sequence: TGTGCCAGCAGTCGCATGCTGACTAGCCAAGAGACCCAGTACTTC.

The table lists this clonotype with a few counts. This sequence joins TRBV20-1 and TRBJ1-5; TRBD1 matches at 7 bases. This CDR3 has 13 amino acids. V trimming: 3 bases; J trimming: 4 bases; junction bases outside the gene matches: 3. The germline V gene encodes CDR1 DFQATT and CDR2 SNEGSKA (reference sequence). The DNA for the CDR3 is TGCAGTGCTAGGGGGACAGTTAATCAGCCCCAGCATTTT. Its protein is CSARGTVNQPQHF.

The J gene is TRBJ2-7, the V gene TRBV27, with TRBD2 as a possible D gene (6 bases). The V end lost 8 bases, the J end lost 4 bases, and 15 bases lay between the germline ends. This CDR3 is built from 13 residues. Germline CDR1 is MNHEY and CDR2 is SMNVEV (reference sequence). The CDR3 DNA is TGTGCCAGCGGGTTGACTAGTCAGTACGAGCAGTACTTC. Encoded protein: CASGLTSQYEQYF.

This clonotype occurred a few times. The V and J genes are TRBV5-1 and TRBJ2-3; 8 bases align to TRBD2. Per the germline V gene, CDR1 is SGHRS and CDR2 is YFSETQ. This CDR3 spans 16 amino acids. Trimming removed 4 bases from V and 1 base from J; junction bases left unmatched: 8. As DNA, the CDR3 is TGCGCCAGCAGCCCCCCGACTAGCGAGGGCACAGATACGCAGTATTTT. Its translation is CASSPPTSEGTDTQYF.

CDR3 in DNA: TGTGCCAGCTCACCGGCGGGAACCAACTCGGAAAAACTGTTTTTT. This translates into CASSPAGTNSEKLFF. This rearrangement joins TRBV18 to TRBJ1-4; D is ambiguous. Germline CDR1 is KGHSH and CDR2 is LQKENI. V lost 3 bases and J lost 8, with 16 bases in between. The CDR3 covers 15 residues. The variable domain in full, with the rest retrieved from reference TRBV18 and TRBJ1-4, is NAGVMQNPRHLVRRRGQEARLRCSPMKGHSHVYWYRQLPEEGLKFMVYLQKENIIDESGMPKERFSAEFPKEGPSILRIQQVVRGDSAAYFCASSPAGTNSEKLFFGSGTQLSVL.

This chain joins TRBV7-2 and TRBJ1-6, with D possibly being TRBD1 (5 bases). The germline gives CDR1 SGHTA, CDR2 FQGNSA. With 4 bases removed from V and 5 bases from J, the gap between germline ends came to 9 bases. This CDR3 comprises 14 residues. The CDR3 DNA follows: TGTGCCAGCAGCTACCAGGGTGATAATTCACCCCTCCACTTT. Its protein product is CASSYQGDNSPLHF.

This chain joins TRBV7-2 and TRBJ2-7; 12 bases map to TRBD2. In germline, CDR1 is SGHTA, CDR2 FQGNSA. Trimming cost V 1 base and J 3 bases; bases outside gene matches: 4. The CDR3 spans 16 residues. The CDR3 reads CASSLVASGGVYEQYF. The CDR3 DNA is TGTGCCAGCAGCTTAGTAGCTAGCGGGGGGGTCTACGAGCAGTACTTC. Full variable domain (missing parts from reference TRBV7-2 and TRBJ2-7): GAGVSQSPSNKVTEKGKDVELRCDPISGHTALYWYRQSLGQGLEFLIYFQGNSAPDKSGLPSDRFSAERTGGSVSTLTIQRTQQEDSAVYLCASSLVASGGVYEQYFGPGTRLTVT.

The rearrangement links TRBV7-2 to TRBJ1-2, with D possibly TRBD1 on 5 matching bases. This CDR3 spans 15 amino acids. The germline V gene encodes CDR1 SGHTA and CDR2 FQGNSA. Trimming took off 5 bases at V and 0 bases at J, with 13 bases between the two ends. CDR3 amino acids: CASSVRGTSNYGYTF. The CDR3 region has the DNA TGTGCCAGCAGCGTCCGGGGCACATCTAACTATGGCTACACCTTC.

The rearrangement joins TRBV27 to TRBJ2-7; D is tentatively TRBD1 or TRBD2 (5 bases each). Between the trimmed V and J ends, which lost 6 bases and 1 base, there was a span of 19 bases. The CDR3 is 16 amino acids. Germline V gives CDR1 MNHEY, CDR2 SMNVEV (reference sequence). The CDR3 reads CASRTQVRGSSYEQYF. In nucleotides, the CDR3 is TGTGCCAGCAGGACACAGGTCCGAGGGAGTTCCTACGAGCAGTACTTC.

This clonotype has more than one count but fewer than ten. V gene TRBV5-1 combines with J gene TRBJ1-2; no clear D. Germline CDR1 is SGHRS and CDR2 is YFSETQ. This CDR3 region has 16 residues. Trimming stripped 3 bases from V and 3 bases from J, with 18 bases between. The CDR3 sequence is CASSSNTPPSDYGYTF. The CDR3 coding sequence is TGCGCCAGCAGCTCCAATACTCCCCCTTCGGACTATGGCTACACCTTC.

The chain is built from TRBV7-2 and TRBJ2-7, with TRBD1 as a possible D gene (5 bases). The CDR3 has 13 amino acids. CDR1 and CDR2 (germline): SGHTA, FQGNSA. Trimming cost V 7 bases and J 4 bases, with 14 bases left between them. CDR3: CASNPHPGYEQYF. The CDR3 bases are TGTGCCAGCAACCCCCACCCAGGGTACGAGCAGTACTTC.

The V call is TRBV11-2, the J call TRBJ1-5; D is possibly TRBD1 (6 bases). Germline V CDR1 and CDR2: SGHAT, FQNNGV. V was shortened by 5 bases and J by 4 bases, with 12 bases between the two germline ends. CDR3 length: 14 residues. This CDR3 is CASSGGWGNQPQHF. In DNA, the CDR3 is TGTGCCAGCAGCGGGGGCTGGGGAAATCAGCCCCAGCATTTT.

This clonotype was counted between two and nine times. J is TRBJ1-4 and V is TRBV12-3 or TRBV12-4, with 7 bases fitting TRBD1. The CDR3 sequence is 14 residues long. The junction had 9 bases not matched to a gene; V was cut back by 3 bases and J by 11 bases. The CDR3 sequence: CASSLGQFWEKLFF. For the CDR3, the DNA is TGTGCCAGCAGTTTGGGACAGTTCTGGGAGAAACTGTTTTTT.

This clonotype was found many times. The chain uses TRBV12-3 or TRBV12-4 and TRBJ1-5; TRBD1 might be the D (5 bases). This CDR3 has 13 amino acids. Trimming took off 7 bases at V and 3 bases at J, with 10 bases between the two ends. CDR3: CASTWGDNQPQHF. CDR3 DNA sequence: TGTGCCAGCACCTGGGGGGACAATCAGCCCCAGCATTTT.

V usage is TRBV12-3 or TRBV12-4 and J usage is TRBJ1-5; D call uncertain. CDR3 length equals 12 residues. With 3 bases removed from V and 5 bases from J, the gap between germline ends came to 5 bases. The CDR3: CASSFSDQPQHF. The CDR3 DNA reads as TGTGCCAGCAGTTTTTCGGATCAGCCCCAGCATTTT.

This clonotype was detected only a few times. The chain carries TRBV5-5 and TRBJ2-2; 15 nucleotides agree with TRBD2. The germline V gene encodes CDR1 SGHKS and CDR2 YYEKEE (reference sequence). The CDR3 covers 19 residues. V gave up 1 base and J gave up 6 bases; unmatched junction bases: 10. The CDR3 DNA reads TGTGCCAGCAGCTTGTTGCCCCTGGGGACTAGCGGGGGGCCCGGGGAGCTGTTTTTT. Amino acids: CASSLLPLGTSGGPGELFF.

In nucleotides, the CDR3 is TGTGCCAGCAGCAAAGAAGGTAGGGGCCAAGAGACCCAGTACTTC. Encoded protein: CASSKEGRGQETQYF. This rearrangement joins TRBV21-1 to TRBJ2-5; TRBD1 was called by the table and not checked on the DNA. TRBV21-1 is a known pseudogene. This CDR3 is 15 amino acids long.